This TCR beta chain is drawn from a study of T cells expressing NK-cell markers. Across the study: It was sorted CD3+CD56+NKG2C+, CD3+CD56+NKG2C- and CD3+CD56-NKG2C+ T cells that supplied the TCR beta repertoires. Seven donors tested HCMV-seropositive and one tested seronegative among the eight sequenced. Points from the study as a whole: Evidence did not settle whether expanded NKG2C+ T cell clones targeted HCMV.

As to this clonotype: Antigen specificity is unknown.

Researchers built TCR beta cDNA using 5'RACE template switching with UMIs. Reprocessing the 5' RACE reads, TCRdb reports a single entry for every CDR3 protein and omits DNA. Recorded for this sample: 150,000 or so distinct CDR3 sequences. Germline V gene sequence: CDR1 SGHTS, CDR2 YDEGEE. The CDR3 is made up of 15 amino acids. Sequences were obtained from blood T cells: a sorted CD56 or NKG2C T cell subset, CD4+ or CD8+ T cells, or bulk PBMC T cells (not recorded which). This chain links TRBV5-8 with TRBJ1-2. This clonotype was obtained from a woman aged 18 to 75 in good health. The CDR3 region is CASSLSQNWISGYTF.